Below, one TCR beta chain is given with its context. Its target is unknown. Second-dose groups at about 4 or about 12 weeks were pooled. The data belong to a study of T cell responses to AZD1222 COVID-19 vaccine. Notes on the study in general: Breadth and depth of Spike-specific TCRs rose after two AZD1222 doses. Targets within unmutated variant regions were reportedly found for nearly half of spike-specific TCRs. There were repertoire samples only from the period after the peak T cell response.

Clones were read by immunoSEQ multiplex PCR, and TCRdb kept only the in-frame ones, dropping some. In the table there are approximately 270,000 clones, roughly 93% of which are singletons. The starting material was peripheral blood, obtained 28 days after the second AZD1222 dose. This TCR was sampled from an adult who received the AZD1222 COVID-19 vaccine.

Written as DNA, the CDR3 is TGTGCCTGGAGTGTATGGACCACAGATACGCAGTATTTT. Its translation is CAWSVWTTDTQYF. The chain recombines TRBV30 with TRBJ2-3; D is unclear. The CDR3 is 13 residues long. Germline CDR1 reads GTSNPN; CDR2 reads SVGIG (reference sequence). Between the trimmed V and J ends, which lost 0 bases and 2 bases, there was a span of 6 bases.